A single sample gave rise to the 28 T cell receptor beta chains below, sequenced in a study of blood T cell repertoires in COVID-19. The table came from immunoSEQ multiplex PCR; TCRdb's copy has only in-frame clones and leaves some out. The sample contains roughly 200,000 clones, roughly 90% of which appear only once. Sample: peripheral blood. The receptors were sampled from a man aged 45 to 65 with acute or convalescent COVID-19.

The DNA of the CDR3 is TGTGCCAGCAGCTTACGGCAGGGGGGCACTGAAGCTTTCTTT. Translation: CASSLRQGGTEAFF. The chain combines TRBV7-9 with TRBJ1-1; 7 nucleotides agree with TRBD1. Germline trimming cut 2 bases from V and 4 bases from J; bases unmatched to any gene: 4. The germline V gene encodes CDR1 SEHNR and CDR2 FQNEAQ (reference sequence). This CDR3 spans 14 amino acids.

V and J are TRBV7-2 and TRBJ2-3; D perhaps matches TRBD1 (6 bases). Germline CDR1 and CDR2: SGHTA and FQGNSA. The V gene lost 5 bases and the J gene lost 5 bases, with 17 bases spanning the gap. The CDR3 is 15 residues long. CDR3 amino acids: CASSGTGTTQDTQYF. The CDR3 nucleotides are TGTGCCAGCAGCGGTACCGGGACAACACAAGATACGCAGTATTTT.

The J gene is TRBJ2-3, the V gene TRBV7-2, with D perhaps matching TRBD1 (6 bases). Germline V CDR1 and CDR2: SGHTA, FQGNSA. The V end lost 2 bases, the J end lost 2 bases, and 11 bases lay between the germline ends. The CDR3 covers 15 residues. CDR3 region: CASSLRGQLTDTQYF. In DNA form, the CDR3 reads TGTGCCAGCAGCTTACGTGGACAGCTCACAGATACGCAGTATTTT.

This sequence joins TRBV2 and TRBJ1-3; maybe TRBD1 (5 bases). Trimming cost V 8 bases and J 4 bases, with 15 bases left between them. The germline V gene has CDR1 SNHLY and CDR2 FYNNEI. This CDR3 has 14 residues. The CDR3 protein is CASGGDPRGNTIYF. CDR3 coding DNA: TGTGCCAGCGGGGGGGACCCACGAGGAAACACCATATATTTT.

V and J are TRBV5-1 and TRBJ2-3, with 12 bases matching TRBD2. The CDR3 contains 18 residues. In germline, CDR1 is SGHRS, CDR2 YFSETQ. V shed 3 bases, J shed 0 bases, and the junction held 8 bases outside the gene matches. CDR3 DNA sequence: TGCGCCAGCAGCTACGGACTAGCGGGGACCCCTAGCACAGATACGCAGTATTTT. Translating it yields CASSYGLAGTPSTDTQYF. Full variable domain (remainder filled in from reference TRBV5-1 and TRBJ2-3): KAGVTQTPRYLIKTRGQQVTLSCSPISGHRSVSWYQQTPGQGLQFLFEYFSETQRNKGNFPGRFSGRQFSNSRSEMNVSTLELGDSALYLCASSYGLAGTPSTDTQYFGPGTRLTVL.

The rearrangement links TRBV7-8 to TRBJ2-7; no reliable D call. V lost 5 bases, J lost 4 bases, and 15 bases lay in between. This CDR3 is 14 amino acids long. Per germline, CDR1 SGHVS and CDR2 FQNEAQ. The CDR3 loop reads CASSPKTEHYEQYV. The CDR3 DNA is TGTGCCAGCAGCCCGAAAACAGAGCATTACGAGCAGTACGTC.

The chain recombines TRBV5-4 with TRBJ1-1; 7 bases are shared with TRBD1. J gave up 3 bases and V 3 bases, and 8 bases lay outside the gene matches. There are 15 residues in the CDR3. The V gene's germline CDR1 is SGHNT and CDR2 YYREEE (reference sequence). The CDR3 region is CASSSTGSLDTEAFF. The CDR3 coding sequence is TGTGCCAGCAGCTCGACAGGGTCTTTGGACACTGAAGCTTTCTTT.

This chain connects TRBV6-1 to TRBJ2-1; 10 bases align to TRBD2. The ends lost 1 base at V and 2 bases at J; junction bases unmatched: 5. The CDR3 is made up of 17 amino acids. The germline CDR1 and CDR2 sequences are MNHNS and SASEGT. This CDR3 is CASSEGGGLAAYNEQFF. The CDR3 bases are TGTGCCAGCAGTGAAGGGGGCGGACTAGCGGCCTACAATGAGCAGTTCTTC.

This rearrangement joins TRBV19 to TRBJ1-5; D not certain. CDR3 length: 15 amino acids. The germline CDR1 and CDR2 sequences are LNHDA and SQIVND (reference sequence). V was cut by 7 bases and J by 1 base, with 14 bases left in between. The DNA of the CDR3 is TGTGCCAGTAACCCCTTATGGGAGAGCAATCAGCCCCAGCATTTT. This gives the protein CASNPLWESNQPQHF.

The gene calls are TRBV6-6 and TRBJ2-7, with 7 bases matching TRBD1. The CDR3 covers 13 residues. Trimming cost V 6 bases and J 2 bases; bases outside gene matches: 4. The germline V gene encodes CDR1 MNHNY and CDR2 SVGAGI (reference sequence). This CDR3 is CASRAGQAYEQYV. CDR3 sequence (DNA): TGTGCCAGCAGAGCCGGACAGGCCTACGAGCAGTACGTC.

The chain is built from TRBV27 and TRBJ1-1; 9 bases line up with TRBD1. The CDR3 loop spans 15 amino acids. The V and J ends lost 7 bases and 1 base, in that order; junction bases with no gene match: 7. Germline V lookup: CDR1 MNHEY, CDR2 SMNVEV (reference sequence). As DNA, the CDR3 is TGTGCCAGCAAACACAACAGGGGGCAGAACACTGAAGCTTTCTTT. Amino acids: CASKHNRGQNTEAFF.

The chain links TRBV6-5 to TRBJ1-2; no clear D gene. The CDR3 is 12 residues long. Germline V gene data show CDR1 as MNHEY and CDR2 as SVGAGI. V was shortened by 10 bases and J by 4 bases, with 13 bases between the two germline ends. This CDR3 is CATMGSVYGYTF. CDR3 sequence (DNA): TGTGCCACTATGGGCAGTGTCTATGGCTACACCTTC.

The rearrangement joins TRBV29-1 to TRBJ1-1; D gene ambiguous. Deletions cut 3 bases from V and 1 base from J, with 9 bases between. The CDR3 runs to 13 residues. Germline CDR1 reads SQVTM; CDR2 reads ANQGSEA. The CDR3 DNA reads TGCAGCGTTGAGGTTGGGAGGAACACTGAAGCTTTCTTT. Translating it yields CSVEVGRNTEAFF.

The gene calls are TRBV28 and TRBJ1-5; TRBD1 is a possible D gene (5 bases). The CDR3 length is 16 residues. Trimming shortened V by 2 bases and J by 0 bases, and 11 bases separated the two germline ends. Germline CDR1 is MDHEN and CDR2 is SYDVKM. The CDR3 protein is CASSLAGRYSNQPQHF. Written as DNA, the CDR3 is TGTGCCAGCAGTTTAGCGGGGCGCTATAGCAATCAGCCCCAGCATTTT.

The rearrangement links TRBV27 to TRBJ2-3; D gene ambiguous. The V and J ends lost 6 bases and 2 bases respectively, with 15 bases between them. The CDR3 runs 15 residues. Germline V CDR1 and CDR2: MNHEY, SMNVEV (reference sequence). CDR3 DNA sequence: TGTGCCAGCAGCAGTTATACCCCCGACACAGATACGCAGTATTTT. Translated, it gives CASSSYTPDTDTQYF.

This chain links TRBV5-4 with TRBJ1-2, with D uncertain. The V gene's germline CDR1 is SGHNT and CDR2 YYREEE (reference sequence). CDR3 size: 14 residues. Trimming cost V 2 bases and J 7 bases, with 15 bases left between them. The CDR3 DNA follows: TGTGCCAGCAGCTTCGATTTCCCGGGTACTGGCTACACCTTC. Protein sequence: CASSFDFPGTGYTF.

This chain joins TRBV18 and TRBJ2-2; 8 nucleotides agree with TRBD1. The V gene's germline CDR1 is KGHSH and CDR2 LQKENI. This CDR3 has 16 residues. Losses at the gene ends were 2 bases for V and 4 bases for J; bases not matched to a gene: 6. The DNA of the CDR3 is TGTGCCAGCTCACCAACCTCAACAGGGGGCACCGGGGAGCTGTTTTTT. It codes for CASSPTSTGGTGELFF. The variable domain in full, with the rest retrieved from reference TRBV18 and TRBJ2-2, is NAGVMQNPRHLVRRRGQEARLRCSPMKGHSHVYWYRQLPEEGLKFMVYLQKENIIDESGMPKERFSAEFPKEGPSILRIQQVVRGDSAAYFCASSPTSTGGTGELFFGEGSRLTVL.

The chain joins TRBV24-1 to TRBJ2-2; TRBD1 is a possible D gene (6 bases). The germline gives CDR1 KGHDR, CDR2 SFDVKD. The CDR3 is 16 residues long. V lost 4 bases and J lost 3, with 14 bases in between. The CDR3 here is CATSEAQGSYTGELFF. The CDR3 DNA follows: TGTGCCACCAGTGAAGCGCAGGGGTCTTACACCGGGGAGCTGTTTTTT.

The CDR3 region has the DNA TGTGCCAGCTCACCCCCGACGAGGGGGGCCAACGTCCTGACTTTC. It translates to CASSPPTRGANVLTF. This chain connects TRBV18 to TRBJ2-6; D remains unclear. Trimming took off 3 bases at V and 4 bases at J, with 10 bases between the two ends. Germline CDR1 and CDR2: KGHSH and LQKENI. The CDR3 is 15 residues long.

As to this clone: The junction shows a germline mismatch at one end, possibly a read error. CDR3 loop: CASCESKRQGGTDTQYF. As DNA, the CDR3 is TGCGCCAGCTGTGAGTCGAAGCGACAGGGTGGCACAGATACGCAGTATTTT. This chain joins TRBV10-1 and TRBJ2-3, with 7 bases that match TRBD1. The CDR3 loop spans 17 amino acids. Per the germline V gene, CDR1 is WNHNN and CDR2 is SYGVQD (reference sequence).

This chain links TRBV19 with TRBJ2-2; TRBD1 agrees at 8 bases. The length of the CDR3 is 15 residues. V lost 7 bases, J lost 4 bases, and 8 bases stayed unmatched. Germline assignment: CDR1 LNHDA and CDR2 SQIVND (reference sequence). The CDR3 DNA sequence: TGTGCCAGTACCGACAGGGGTCGGGGCACCGGGGAGCTGTTTTTT. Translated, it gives CASTDRGRGTGELFF.

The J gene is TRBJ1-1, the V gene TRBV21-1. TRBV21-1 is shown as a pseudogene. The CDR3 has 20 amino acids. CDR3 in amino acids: CASSKTRAADVSLLITEAFF. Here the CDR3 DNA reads TGTGCCAGCAGCAAGACTCGAGCCGCCGATGTAAGTTTGTTGATCACTGAAGCTTTCTTT.

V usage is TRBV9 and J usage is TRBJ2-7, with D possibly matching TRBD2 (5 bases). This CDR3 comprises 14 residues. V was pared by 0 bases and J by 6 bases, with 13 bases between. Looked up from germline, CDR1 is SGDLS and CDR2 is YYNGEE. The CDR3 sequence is CASSVASLATEQYF. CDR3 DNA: TGTGCCAGCAGCGTAGCTTCATTAGCGACCGAGCAGTACTTC. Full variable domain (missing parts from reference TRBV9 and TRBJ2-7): DSGVTQTPKHLITATGQRVTLRCSPRSGDLSVYWYQQSLDQGLQFLIQYYNGEERAKGNILERFSAQQFPDLHSELNLSSLELGDSALYFCASSVASLATEQYFGPGTRLTVT.

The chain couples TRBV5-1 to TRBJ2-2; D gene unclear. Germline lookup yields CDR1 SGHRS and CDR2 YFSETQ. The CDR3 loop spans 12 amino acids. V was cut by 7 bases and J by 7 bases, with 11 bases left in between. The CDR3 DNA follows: TGCGCCAGCCGAGGTGGTGGCGGGGAGCTGTTTTTT. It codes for CASRGGGGELFF.

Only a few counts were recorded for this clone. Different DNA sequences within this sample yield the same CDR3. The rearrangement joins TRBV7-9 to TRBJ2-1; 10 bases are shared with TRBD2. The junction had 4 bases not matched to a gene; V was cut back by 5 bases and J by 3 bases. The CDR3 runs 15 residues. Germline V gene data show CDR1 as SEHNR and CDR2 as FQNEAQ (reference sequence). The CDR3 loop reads CASSQTSGLYNEQFF. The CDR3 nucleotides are TGTGCCAGCAGCCAGACTAGCGGGCTCTACAATGAGCAGTTCTTC.

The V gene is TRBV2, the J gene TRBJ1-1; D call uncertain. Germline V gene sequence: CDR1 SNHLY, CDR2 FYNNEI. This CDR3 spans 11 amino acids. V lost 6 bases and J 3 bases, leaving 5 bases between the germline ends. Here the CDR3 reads CASSADTEAFF. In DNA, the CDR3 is TGTGCCAGCAGCGCGGACACTGAAGCTTTCTTT.

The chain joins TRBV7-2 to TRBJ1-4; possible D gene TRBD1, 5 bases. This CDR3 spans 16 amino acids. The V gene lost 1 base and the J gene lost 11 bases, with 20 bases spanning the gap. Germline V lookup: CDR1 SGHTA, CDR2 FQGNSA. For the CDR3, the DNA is TGTGCCAGCAGCTTAGGCGGGACGGGGGTCGGAGGTAAACTGTTTTTT. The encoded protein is CASSLGGTGVGGKLFF.

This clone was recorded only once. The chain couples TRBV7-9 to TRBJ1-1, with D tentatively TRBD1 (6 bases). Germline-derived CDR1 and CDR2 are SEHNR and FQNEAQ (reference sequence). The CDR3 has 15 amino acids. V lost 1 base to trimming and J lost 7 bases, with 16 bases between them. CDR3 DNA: TGTGCCAGCAGCTTAGAGGGGCAGGGGCAGAGTGAAGCTTTCTTT. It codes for CASSLEGQGQSEAFF.